These 17 T cell receptor beta chains were sequenced from one sample in a study of blood T cell repertoires in COVID-19. The method was immunoSEQ multiplex PCR; TCRdb's version includes in-frame clones alone and lacks a portion of them. Counted here are around 75,000 clones, approximately 80% occurring once; the ten biggest clones make up 13%. Specimen: peripheral blood. All receptors come from a man over 45 with COVID-19, enrolled during active disease.

J is TRBJ1-6 and V is TRBV6-5; 7 nucleotides match TRBD1. The CDR3 is made up of 14 amino acids. V lost 6 bases, J lost 7 bases, and 6 bases stayed unmatched. Germline V gene lookup returns CDR1 MNHEY and CDR2 SVGAGI. CDR3 nucleotide sequence: TGTGCCAGCAGCCGACAGGGAGAGAATTCACCCCTCCACTTT. Protein sequence: CASSRQGENSPLHF.

The V gene is TRBV2, the J gene TRBJ2-1, with D tentatively TRBD1 (6 bases). This CDR3 contains 12 residues. V was clipped by 8 bases and J by 8 bases, with 13 bases between them. Germline CDR1 SNHLY, CDR2 FYNNEI. The CDR3 here is CASEGQIDEQFF. CDR3 DNA: TGTGCCAGCGAGGGACAAATCGATGAGCAGTTCTTC.

The rearrangement joins TRBV30 to TRBJ1-2, with D maybe TRBD1 (6 bases). Between the trimmed V and J ends, which lost 3 bases and 7 bases, there was a span of 15 bases. This CDR3 region has 13 residues. From germline, CDR1 is GTSNPN and CDR2 SVGIG (reference sequence). As DNA, the CDR3 is TGTGCCTGGAGACTGGCAGGGGTTCCTGGCTACACCTTC. The encoded protein is CAWRLAGVPGYTF.

The chain is built from TRBV7-8 and TRBJ2-7; D gene uncertain. CDR3 size: 14 residues. Germline V gene lookup returns CDR1 SGHVS and CDR2 FQNEAQ. V was cut by 5 bases and J by 1 base, with 12 bases left in between. The CDR3 spells CASSPLPQSYEQYF. The CDR3 coding sequence is TGTGCCAGCAGCCCTTTGCCTCAGTCCTACGAGCAGTACTTC.

A word on this clone: At one boundary the junction diverges from the germline segment, which might be a read error. This chain links TRBV15 with TRBJ2-1; D uncertain. This CDR3 region has 13 residues. Germline CDR1 reads LNHNV; CDR2 reads YYDKDF (reference sequence). CDR3 coding DNA: TGTGCCACCAGCAGAGATCGTGCGGCGTTGTTGGTCTTC. This translates into CATSRDRAALLVF.

This chain links TRBV10-3 with TRBJ2-4; 16 nucleotides match TRBD2. This CDR3 is 16 amino acids long. The V segment lost 2 bases and the J segment 11 bases; nucleotides outside the gene matches: 6. CDR1 is ENHRY and CDR2 is SYGVKD in the germline V gene. The CDR3 here is CAISEKAGTSGRVQYF. CDR3 DNA sequence: TGTGCCATCAGTGAGAAGGCCGGGACTAGCGGGAGGGTTCAGTACTTC.

The genes are TRBV5-1 and TRBJ2-7, with 7 bases that match TRBD2. The ends lost 4 bases at V and 4 bases at J; junction bases unmatched: 8. The CDR3 has 14 amino acids. Germline CDR1 reads SGHRS; CDR2 reads YFSETQ. Here the CDR3 DNA reads TGCGCCAGCAGCCTTGAAGCGGGACGATACGAGCAGTACTTC. Translation: CASSLEAGRYEQYF.

V gene TRBV6-6 combines with J gene TRBJ1-1; 7 bases match TRBD1. Germline V gene data show CDR1 as MNHNY and CDR2 as SVGAGI (reference sequence). V lost 6 bases to trimming and J lost 5 bases; unmatched junction nucleotides: 9. The CDR3 is 14 amino acids. CDR3 in amino acids: CASRYDRAVTEAFF. CDR3 DNA sequence: TGTGCCAGCAGATACGACAGGGCCGTTACTGAAGCTTTCTTT.

Comments on this clone: A much larger clone differs from this one at a single base, so this may be a read error. This chain uses TRBV2 with TRBJ2-3, with 8 bases fitting TRBD2. The V segment lost 7 bases and the J segment 0 bases; nucleotides outside the gene matches: 0. This CDR3 spans 13 amino acids. CDR1 is SNHLY, CDR2 FYNNEI, per germline. The CDR3 loop reads CASTSGSTDTQYF. CDR3 bases: TGTGCCAGCACTAGCGGGAGCACAGATACGCAGTATTTT.

The V call is TRBV10-3, the J call TRBJ2-5; 9 bases agree with TRBD2. In germline, CDR1 is ENHRY, CDR2 SYGVKD. CDR3 length: 15 residues. The ends lost 2 bases at V and 5 bases at J; junction bases unmatched: 6. The CDR3 loop is CAISEGTSLRETQYF. The CDR3 region has the DNA TGTGCCATCAGTGAGGGGACTAGCCTTAGGGAGACCCAGTACTTC.

CDR3 nucleotides: TGTGCCAGCTCACCACTTAGGACAGCAAAAAACTCCTACGAGCAGTACTTC. Its protein is CASSPLRTAKNSYEQYF. The gene calls are TRBV18 and TRBJ2-7; TRBD1 is a possible D gene (6 bases). V was pared by 1 base and J by 0 bases, with 16 bases between. The length of the CDR3 is 17 residues. Germline V CDR1 and CDR2: KGHSH, LQKENI.

The chain couples TRBV27 to TRBJ2-3; TRBD2 matches at 7 bases. Germline loops: CDR1 MNHEY, CDR2 SMNVEV (reference sequence). Losses at the gene ends were 5 bases for V and 9 bases for J; bases not matched to a gene: 5. The CDR3 extends over 12 amino acids. The chain's CDR3 is CASSPGLVTQYF. CDR3 DNA sequence: TGTGCCAGCAGTCCCGGACTAGTCACGCAGTATTTT.

The chain links TRBV30 to TRBJ1-1; D perhaps matches TRBD1 (5 bases). Germline V gene sequence: CDR1 GTSNPN, CDR2 SVGIG (reference sequence). Trimming cost V 3 bases and J 7 bases, with 12 bases left between them. The CDR3 length is 12 residues. The CDR3, as DNA: TGTGCCTGGAGCAGGGAAGGTATTGAAGCTTTCTTT. This gives the protein CAWSREGIEAFF.

The rearrangement links TRBV7-4 to TRBJ2-7, with 10 bases that match TRBD2. V lost 6 bases to trimming and J lost 7 bases; unmatched junction nucleotides: 9. Germline CDR1 SGHVT, CDR2 SQSDAQ. The CDR3 is 14 amino acids. The CDR3 protein is CASRRRGLAKEQYF. The CDR3 coding sequence is TGTGCCAGCAGGCGGAGGGGACTAGCGAAAGAGCAGTACTTC. The variable domain in full, with the rest retrieved from reference TRBV7-4 and TRBJ2-7, is GAGVSQSPRYKVAKRGRDVALRCDSISGHVTLYWYRQTLGQGSEVLTYSQSDAQRDKSGRPSGRFSAERPERSVSTLKIQRTEQGDSAVYLCASRRRGLAKEQYFGPGTRLTVT.

The chain links TRBV11-2 to TRBJ2-1, with 9 positions matching TRBD1. CDR3 length: 14 residues. V dropped 5 bases and J dropped 7; count of bases not matched to a gene: 6. Germline CDR1 reads SGHAT; CDR2 reads FQNNGV. CDR3 bases: TGTGCCAGCAGCATCGGGACAGGGTTAAATGAGCAGTTCTTC. It yields the protein CASSIGTGLNEQFF.

V usage is TRBV3-1 (or the pseudogene TRBV3-2) and J usage is TRBJ2-7; 7 nucleotides line up with TRBD2. The CDR3 covers 17 residues. V lost 2 bases and J lost 5; bases outside the gene matches: 15. Per the germline V gene, CDR1 is LGHDT and CDR2 is YNNKEL (reference sequence). The CDR3 protein is CASSQRPGGGSADEQYF. CDR3 bases: TGTGCCAGCAGCCAAAGGCCGGGTGGCGGGAGTGCCGACGAGCAGTACTTC.

The rearrangement uses TRBV18 and TRBJ2-1, with TRBD2 matching 10 bases. Germline CDR1 is KGHSH and CDR2 is LQKENI. This CDR3 is built from 17 residues. V gave up 6 bases and J gave up 4 bases; unmatched junction bases: 12. CDR3 region: CASSPLSTSGVYNEQFF. Here the CDR3 DNA reads TGTGCCAGCTCGCCGTTATCCACTAGCGGGGTTTACAATGAGCAGTTCTTC.